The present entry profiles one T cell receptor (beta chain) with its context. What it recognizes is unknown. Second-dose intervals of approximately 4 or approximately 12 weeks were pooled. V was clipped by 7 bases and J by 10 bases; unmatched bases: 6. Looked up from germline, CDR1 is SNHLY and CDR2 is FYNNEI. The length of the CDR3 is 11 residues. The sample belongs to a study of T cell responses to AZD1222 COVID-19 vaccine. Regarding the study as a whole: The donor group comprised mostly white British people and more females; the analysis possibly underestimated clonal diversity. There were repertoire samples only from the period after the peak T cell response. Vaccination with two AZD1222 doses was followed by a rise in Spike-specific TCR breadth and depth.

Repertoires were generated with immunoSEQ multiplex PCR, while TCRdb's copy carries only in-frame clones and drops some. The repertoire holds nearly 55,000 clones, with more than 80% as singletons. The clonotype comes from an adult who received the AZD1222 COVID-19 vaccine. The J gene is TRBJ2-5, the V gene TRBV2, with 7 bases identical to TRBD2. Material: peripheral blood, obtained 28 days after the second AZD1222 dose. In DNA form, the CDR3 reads TGTGCCAGCATAGCATGGGAGGGCCAGTACTTC. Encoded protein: CASIAWEGQYF. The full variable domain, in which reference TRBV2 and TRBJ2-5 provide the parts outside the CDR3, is EPEVTQTPSHQVTQMGQEVILRCVPISNHLYFYWYRQILGQKVEFLVSFYNNEISEKSEIFDDQFSVERPDGSNFTLKIRSTKLEDSAMYFCASIAWEGQYFGPGTRLLVL.